The 22 T cell receptor beta chains reported below all come from one sample, sequenced in a study of blood T cell repertoires in COVID-19. TCRdb keeps only in-frame clones here, not all; method: immunoSEQ multiplex PCR. This table has about 190,000 clones, just under 90% appearing once. Source material: peripheral blood. These receptors came from a woman aged 18 to 35 who had recovered from COVID-19.

In DNA, the CDR3 is TGCGCCAGCAGGCAAACAGTCACAGATACGCAGTATTTT. It codes for CASRQTVTDTQYF. V usage is TRBV4-1 and J usage is TRBJ2-3; D is unclear. CDR1 MGHRA and CDR2 YSYEKL come from the germline V gene. The CDR3 is 13 residues long. V lost 6 bases and J 2 bases, leaving 9 bases between the germline ends.

The CDR3 here is CASSSRDGTSGGAPDTQYF. The CDR3 nucleotides read TGTGCCAGCAGCTCCCGAGACGGGACTAGCGGGGGGGCCCCAGATACGCAGTATTTT. The rearrangement links TRBV7-9 to TRBJ2-3; the match to TRBD2 covers 16 bases. CDR3 length equals 19 residues. Trimming took 4 bases from V and 4 from J; bases not matched to a gene: 11. Germline V gene data show CDR1 as SEHNR and CDR2 as FQNEAQ (reference sequence).

In this sample, this clone turned up once. The V and J genes are TRBV6-2 or TRBV6-3 and TRBJ1-5; no firm D call. The CDR3 length is 15 residues. Germline V gene lookup returns CDR1 MNHEY and CDR2 SVGEGT. V dropped 6 bases and J dropped 0 bases, with 12 bases sitting between them. This chain's CDR3 is CASSPLSDSNQPQHF. CDR3 nucleotide sequence: TGTGCCAGCAGCCCACTCTCTGATAGCAATCAGCCCCAGCATTTT.

The V gene is TRBV2, the J gene TRBJ2-2; 8 bases agree with TRBD2. The junction had 6 bases not matched to a gene; V was cut back by 6 bases and J by 6 bases. Per germline, CDR1 SNHLY and CDR2 FYNNEI. The CDR3 loop spans 14 amino acids. The CDR3 sequence: CASRAGLVAGELFF. DNA of the CDR3: TGTGCCAGCAGGGCGGGACTAGTCGCCGGGGAGCTGTTTTTT.

Only one count was recorded for this clone. J is TRBJ2-2 and V is TRBV28; TRBD2 is a possible D gene (5 bases). V was pared by 5 bases and J by 6 bases, with 13 bases between. Germline V gene lookup returns CDR1 MDHEN and CDR2 SYDVKM. The CDR3 is made up of 14 amino acids. Here the CDR3 DNA reads TGTGCCAGCAGTGCGGGCCTACACTCCGGGGAGCTGTTTTTT. The encoded protein is CASSAGLHSGELFF.

V and J are TRBV7-6 and TRBJ2-2, with 7 bases identical to TRBD2. The CDR3 totals 17 residues. Germline loops: CDR1 SGHVS, CDR2 FNYEAQ. V was pared by 6 bases and J by 0 bases, with 10 bases of the junction left unmatched. The CDR3 loop is CASSPPMGGANTGELFF. In DNA, the CDR3 is TGTGCCAGCAGTCCACCTATGGGGGGGGCGAACACCGGGGAGCTGTTTTTT.

The chain uses TRBV21-1 and TRBJ1-1; TRBD1, the D gene given by the table, was not confirmed from the DNA. TRBV21-1 is a pseudogene segment. The CDR3 sequence is 16 residues long. CDR3 nucleotides: TGTGCCAGCAGCAAAGCCGACAGGCAAGTTTTCTATGAAGCTTTCTTT. Encoded protein: CASSKADRQVFYEAFF.

This chain joins TRBV18 and TRBJ2-4; tentative D call: TRBD1 (5 bases). Trimming removed 0 bases at V and 9 bases at J, with 9 bases between. Germline CDR1 reads KGHSH; CDR2 reads LQKENI. The CDR3 loop spans 13 amino acids. In nucleotides, the CDR3 is TGTGCCAGCTCACCACCGGGGCTAGGCATTCAGTACTTC. This encodes CASSPPGLGIQYF.

The chain employs TRBV2 and TRBJ2-5; TRBD2 might be the D (6 bases). The V end was cut by 7 bases, the J end by 0 bases, with 18 bases between. CDR1 is SNHLY and CDR2 is FYNNEI in the germline V gene. The CDR3 length is 16 residues. As DNA, the CDR3 is TGTGCCAGCAAAGGCAGGGACTGGGGGTACCAAGAGACCCAGTACTTC. Translating it yields CASKGRDWGYQETQYF.

This sequence joins TRBV2 and TRBJ2-5, with 10 bases identical to TRBD1. V trimming: 8 bases; J trimming: 4 bases; junction bases outside the gene matches: 1. The CDR3 runs to 12 residues. In germline, CDR1 is SNHLY, CDR2 FYNNEI. DNA for the CDR3: TGTGCCAGCGGGACAGGGGTAGAGACCCAGTACTTC. This encodes CASGTGVETQYF.

This clone appeared a few times. The V call is TRBV7-9, the J call TRBJ2-7; weak D call: TRBD1 (6 bases). Germline assignment: CDR1 SEHNR and CDR2 FQNEAQ (reference sequence). CDR3 length: 16 amino acids. V shed 4 bases and J shed 2 bases, with 18 bases lying between them. The CDR3 is CASSSTTGTIAYEQYV. DNA for the CDR3: TGTGCCAGCAGCTCTACAACCGGGACAATCGCCTACGAGCAGTACGTC.

The chain uses TRBV10-3 and TRBJ2-3; D possibly corresponds to TRBD1 (6 bases). CDR3 length: 14 residues. Germline CDR1 is ENHRY and CDR2 is SYGVKD. Deletions cut 1 base from V and 4 bases from J, with 9 bases between. The CDR3 loop is CAISEYTGSDTQYF. CDR3 DNA: TGTGCCATCAGTGAGTACACAGGGTCAGATACGCAGTATTTT.

CDR3 nucleotides: TGTGCCGTACAGGGTATCACTGAAGCTTTCTTT. This gives the protein CAVQGITEAFF. The genes are TRBV6-5 and TRBJ1-1; possible D gene TRBD1, 6 bases. CDR1 and CDR2 (germline): MNHEY, SVGAGI. The V end was cut by 11 bases, the J end by 4 bases, with 11 bases between. This CDR3 comprises 11 residues.

The V and J genes are TRBV6-4 and TRBJ2-7; TRBD2 aligns across 7 bases. Unmatched junction bases numbered 20, after V lost 4 bases and J lost 5 bases. Germline CDR1 MRHNA, CDR2 SNTAGT. The CDR3 has 18 residues. Written as DNA, the CDR3 is TGTGCCAGCAGTGGCCCGCTTTGTGGGCGGGAGCTAGAACACGAGCAGTACGTC. It is translated as CASSGPLCGRELEHEQYV.

The chain joins TRBV7-2 to TRBJ2-1; 9 nucleotides match TRBD2. CDR1 and CDR2 (germline): SGHTA, FQGNSA. The CDR3 extends over 13 amino acids. J gave up 5 bases and V 7 bases, and 3 bases lay outside the gene matches. DNA of the CDR3: TGTGCCAGCACGACTAGCGGAGACAATGAGCAGTTCTTC. This translates into CASTTSGDNEQFF. The variable domain in full, completed from reference TRBV7-2 and TRBJ2-1, reads GAGVSQSPSNKVTEKGKDVELRCDPISGHTALYWYRQSLGQGLEFLIYFQGNSAPDKSGLPSDRFSAERTGGSVSTLTIQRTQQEDSAVYLCASTTSGDNEQFFGPGTRLTVL.

The V and J genes are TRBV7-2 and TRBJ2-7; possible D gene TRBD1, 5 bases. Germline CDR1 reads SGHTA; CDR2 reads FQGNSA. V was shortened by 1 base and J by 2 bases, with 9 bases between the two germline ends. CDR3 length: 14 residues. CDR3: CASSLERGTYEQYF. The CDR3, as DNA: TGTGCCAGCAGCTTAGAAAGGGGAACCTACGAGCAGTACTTC. The full variable domain, with the rest looked up from reference TRBV7-2 and TRBJ2-7, is GAGVSQSPSNKVTEKGKDVELRCDPISGHTALYWYRQSLGQGLEFLIYFQGNSAPDKSGLPSDRFSAERTGGSVSTLTIQRTQQEDSAVYLCASSLERGTYEQYFGPGTRLTVT.

J is TRBJ1-1 and V is TRBV19; 9 bases are a match to TRBD1. V was clipped by 7 bases and J by 6 bases; unmatched bases: 9. CDR3 size: 14 residues. Germline V gene lookup returns CDR1 LNHDA and CDR2 SQIVND (reference sequence). As DNA, the CDR3 is TGTGCCAGTACGCCCGACAGGGGGACCGCTGAAGCTTTCTTT. This sequence encodes CASTPDRGTAEAFF.

The V and J genes are TRBV7-6 and TRBJ1-4, with a possible D match to TRBD1 (5 bases). CDR3 length: 15 amino acids. Germline values: CDR1 SGHVS, CDR2 FNYEAQ. The germline V and J ends were trimmed by 1 base and 3 bases, with 9 bases remaining between them. The CDR3: CASSLERGANEKLFF. DNA for the CDR3: TGTGCCAGCAGCTTAGAGCGGGGGGCTAATGAAAAACTGTTTTTT. The complete variable domain, with remaining parts taken from reference TRBV7-6 and TRBJ1-4, reads GAGVSQSPRYKVTKRGQDVALRCDPISGHVSLYWYRQALGQGPEFLTYFNYEAQQDKSGLPNDRFSAERPEGSISTLTIQRTEQRDSAMYRCASSLERGANEKLFFGSGTQLSVL.

V gene TRBV3-1 (or the pseudogene TRBV3-2) combines with J gene TRBJ2-7; D is undetermined. The V gene lost 4 bases and the J gene lost 5 bases, with 9 bases spanning the gap. This CDR3 is built from 12 residues. CDR1 and CDR2 (germline): LGHDT, YNNKEL (reference sequence). Here the CDR3 DNA reads TGTGCCAGCAGCCCACGACACCACGAGCAGTACTTC. It yields the protein CASSPRHHEQYF.

The chain combines TRBV5-1 with TRBJ2-1; TRBD1 is a possible D gene (6 bases). Germline CDR1 SGHRS, CDR2 YFSETQ. Trimming took 0 bases from V and 5 from J, leaving 9 bases between them. This CDR3 spans 14 amino acids. CDR3 sequence (DNA): TGCGCCAGCAGCTTGGGGGACAACCACAATGAGCAGTTCTTC. It is translated as CASSLGDNHNEQFF.

This chain connects TRBV7-2 to TRBJ2-1; D uncertain. The CDR3 consists of 14 residues. CDR1 is SGHTA and CDR2 is FQGNSA in the germline V gene. Trimming removed 3 bases at V and 9 bases at J, with 15 bases between. The CDR3 coding sequence is TGTGCCAGCAGCTTTCGCGATAGCTCGATTGAGCAGTTCTTC. Translated, it gives CASSFRDSSIEQFF.

The chain is built from TRBV15 and TRBJ1-2, with D possibly being TRBD1 (5 bases). The CDR3 runs 15 residues. CDR1 and CDR2 from the germline V gene are LNHNV and YYDKDF (reference sequence). Trimming took 0 bases from V and 1 from J, leaving 9 bases between them. The CDR3 region has the DNA TGTGCCACCAGCAGAGATATGGGGCTTAACTATGGCTACACCTTC. Translation: CATSRDMGLNYGYTF.